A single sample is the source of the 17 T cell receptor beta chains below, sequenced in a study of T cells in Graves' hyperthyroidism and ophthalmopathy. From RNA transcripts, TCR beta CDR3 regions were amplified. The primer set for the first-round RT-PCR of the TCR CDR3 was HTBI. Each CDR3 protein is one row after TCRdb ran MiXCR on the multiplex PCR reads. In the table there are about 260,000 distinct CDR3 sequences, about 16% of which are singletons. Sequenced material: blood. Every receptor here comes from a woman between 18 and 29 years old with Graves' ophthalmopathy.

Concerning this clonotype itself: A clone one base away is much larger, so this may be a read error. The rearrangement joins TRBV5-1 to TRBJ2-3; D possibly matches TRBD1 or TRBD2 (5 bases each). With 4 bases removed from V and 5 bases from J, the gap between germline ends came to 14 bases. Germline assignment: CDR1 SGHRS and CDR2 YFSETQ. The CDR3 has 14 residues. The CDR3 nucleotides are TGCGCCAGCAGCGAGAGGTGGGGGAGAGATACGCAGTATTTT. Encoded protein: CASSERWGRDTQYF.

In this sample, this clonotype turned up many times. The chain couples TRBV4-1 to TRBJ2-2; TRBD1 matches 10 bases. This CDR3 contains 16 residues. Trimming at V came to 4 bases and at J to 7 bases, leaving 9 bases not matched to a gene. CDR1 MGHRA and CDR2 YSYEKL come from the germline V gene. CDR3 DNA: TGCGCCAGCAGCCCTTGGGACAGGGGAGGACTCGGGGAGCTGTTTTTT. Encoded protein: CASSPWDRGGLGELFF.

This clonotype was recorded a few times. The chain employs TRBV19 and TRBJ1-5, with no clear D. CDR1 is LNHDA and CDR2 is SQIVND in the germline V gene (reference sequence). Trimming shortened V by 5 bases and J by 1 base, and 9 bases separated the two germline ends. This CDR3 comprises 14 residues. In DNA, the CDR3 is TGTGCCAGTAGTTATTTGTCCAGCAATCAGCCCCAGCATTTT. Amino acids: CASSYLSSNQPQHF.

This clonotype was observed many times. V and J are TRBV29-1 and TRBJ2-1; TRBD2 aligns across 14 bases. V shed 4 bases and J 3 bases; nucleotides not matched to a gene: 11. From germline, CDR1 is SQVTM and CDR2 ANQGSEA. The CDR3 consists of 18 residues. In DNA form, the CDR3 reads TGCAGCGTTGTACCCAACAGGGGACTAGCGGGAGACTACAATGAGCAGTTCTTC. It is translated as CSVVPNRGLAGDYNEQFF.

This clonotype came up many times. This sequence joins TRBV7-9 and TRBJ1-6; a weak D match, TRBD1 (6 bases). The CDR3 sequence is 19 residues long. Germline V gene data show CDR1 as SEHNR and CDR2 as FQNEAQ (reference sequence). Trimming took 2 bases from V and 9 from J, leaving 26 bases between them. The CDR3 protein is CASSLYPGARFGAISPLHF. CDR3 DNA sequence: TGTGCCAGCAGCTTATATCCGGGGGCACGGTTTGGGGCCATTTCACCCCTCCACTTT.

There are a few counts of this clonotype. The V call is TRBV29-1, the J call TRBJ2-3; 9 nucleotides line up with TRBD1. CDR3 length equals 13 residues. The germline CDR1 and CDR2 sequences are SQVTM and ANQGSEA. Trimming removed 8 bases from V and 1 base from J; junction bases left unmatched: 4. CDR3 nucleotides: TGCAGCCTACGGACAGGGGGCACAGATACGCAGTATTTT. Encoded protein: CSLRTGGTDTQYF.

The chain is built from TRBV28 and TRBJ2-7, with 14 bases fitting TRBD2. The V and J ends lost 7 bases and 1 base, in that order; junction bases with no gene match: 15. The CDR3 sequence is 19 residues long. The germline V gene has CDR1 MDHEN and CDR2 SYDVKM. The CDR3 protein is CASNPTVRTSGGRSYEQYF. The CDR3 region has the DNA TGTGCCAGCAACCCAACGGTGAGGACTAGCGGGGGGCGATCCTACGAGCAGTACTTC. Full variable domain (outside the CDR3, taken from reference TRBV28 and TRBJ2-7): DVKVTQSSRYLVKRTGEKVFLECVQDMDHENMFWYRQDPGLGLRLIYFSYDVKMKEKGDIPEGYSVSREKKERFSLILESASTNQTSMYLCASNPTVRTSGGRSYEQYFGPGTRLTVT.

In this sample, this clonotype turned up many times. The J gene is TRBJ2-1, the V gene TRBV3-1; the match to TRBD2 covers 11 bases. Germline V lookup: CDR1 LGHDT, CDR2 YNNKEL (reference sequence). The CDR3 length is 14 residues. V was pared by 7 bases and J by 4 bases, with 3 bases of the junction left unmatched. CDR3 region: CASTRLAGYNEQFF. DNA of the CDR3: TGTGCCAGCACTAGACTAGCGGGATACAATGAGCAGTTCTTC.

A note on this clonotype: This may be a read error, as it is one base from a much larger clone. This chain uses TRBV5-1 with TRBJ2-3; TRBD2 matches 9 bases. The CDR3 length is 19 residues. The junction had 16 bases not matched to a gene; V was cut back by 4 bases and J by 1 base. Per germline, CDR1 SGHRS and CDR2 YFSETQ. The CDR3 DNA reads TGCGCCAGCAGCAGTCTCGACCCATCCTTAGCGGGGGGCACAGATACGCAGTATTTT. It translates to CASSSLDPSLAGGTDTQYF. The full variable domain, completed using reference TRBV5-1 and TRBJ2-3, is KAGVTQTPRYLIKTRGQQVTLSCSPISGHRSVSWYQQTPGQGLQFLFEYFSETQRNKGNFPGRFSGRQFSNSRSEMNVSTLELGDSALYLCASSSLDPSLAGGTDTQYFGPGTRLTVL.

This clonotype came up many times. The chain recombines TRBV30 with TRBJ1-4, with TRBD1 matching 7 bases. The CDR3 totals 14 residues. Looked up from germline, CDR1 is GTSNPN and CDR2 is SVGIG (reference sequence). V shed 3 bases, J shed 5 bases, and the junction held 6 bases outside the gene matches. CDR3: CAWRHGTANEKLFF. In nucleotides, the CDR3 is TGTGCCTGGAGACATGGGACAGCAAATGAAAAACTGTTTTTT.

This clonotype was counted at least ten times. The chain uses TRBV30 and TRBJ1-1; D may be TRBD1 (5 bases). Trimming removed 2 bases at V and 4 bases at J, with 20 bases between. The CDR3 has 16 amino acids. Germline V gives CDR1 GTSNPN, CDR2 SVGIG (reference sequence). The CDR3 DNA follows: TGTGCCTGGAGTTCGGGTTCCGGGGCTCGGGGCACTGAAGCTTTCTTT. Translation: CAWSSGSGARGTEAFF.

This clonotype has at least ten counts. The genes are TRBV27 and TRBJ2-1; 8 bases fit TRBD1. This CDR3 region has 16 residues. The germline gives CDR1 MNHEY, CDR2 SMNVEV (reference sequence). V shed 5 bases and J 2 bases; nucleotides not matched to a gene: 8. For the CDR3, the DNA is TGTGCCAGCAGTCCCTTGACAGGGGTCCCCTACAATGAGCAGTTCTTC. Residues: CASSPLTGVPYNEQFF.

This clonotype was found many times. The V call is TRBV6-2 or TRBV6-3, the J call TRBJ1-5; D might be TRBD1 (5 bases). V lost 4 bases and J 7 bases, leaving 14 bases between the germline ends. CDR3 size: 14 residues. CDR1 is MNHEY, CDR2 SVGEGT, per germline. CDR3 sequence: CASSLLGAQQPQHF. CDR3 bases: TGTGCCAGCAGTTTACTAGGGGCACAGCAGCCCCAGCATTTT.

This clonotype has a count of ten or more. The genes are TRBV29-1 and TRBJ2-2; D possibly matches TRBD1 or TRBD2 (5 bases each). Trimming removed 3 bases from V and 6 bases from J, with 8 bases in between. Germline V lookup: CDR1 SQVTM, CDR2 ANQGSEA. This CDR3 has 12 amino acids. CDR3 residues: CSVDLGAGELFF. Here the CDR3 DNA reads TGCAGCGTTGATTTGGGGGCCGGGGAGCTGTTTTTT.

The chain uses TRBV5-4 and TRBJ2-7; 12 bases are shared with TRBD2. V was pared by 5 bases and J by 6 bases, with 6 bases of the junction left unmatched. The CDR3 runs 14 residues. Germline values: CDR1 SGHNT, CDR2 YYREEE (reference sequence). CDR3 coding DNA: TGTGCCAGCAGGTTGACTAGCGGGAGTGCCGAGCAGTACTTC. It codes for CASRLTSGSAEQYF.

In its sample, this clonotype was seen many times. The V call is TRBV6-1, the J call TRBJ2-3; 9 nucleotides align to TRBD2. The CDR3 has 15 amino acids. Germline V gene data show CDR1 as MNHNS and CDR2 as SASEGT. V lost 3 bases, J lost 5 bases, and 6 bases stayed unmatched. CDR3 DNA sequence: TGTGCCAGCAGTGAGCTAGCGGGATCGGGAGATACGCAGTATTTT. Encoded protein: CASSELAGSGDTQYF.

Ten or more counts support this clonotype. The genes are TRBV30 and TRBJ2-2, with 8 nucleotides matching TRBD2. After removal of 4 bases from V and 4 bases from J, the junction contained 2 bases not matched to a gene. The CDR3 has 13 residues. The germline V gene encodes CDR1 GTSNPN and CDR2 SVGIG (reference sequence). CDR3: CAWNGRVTGELFF. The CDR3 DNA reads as TGTGCCTGGAACGGGAGGGTCACCGGGGAGCTGTTTTTT. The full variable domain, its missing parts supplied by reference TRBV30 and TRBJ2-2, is SQTIHQWPATLVQPVGSPLSLECTVEGTSNPNLYWYRQAAGRGLQLLFYSVGIGQISSEVPQNLSASRPQDRQFILSSKKLLLSDSGFYLCAWNGRVTGELFFGEGSRLTVL.